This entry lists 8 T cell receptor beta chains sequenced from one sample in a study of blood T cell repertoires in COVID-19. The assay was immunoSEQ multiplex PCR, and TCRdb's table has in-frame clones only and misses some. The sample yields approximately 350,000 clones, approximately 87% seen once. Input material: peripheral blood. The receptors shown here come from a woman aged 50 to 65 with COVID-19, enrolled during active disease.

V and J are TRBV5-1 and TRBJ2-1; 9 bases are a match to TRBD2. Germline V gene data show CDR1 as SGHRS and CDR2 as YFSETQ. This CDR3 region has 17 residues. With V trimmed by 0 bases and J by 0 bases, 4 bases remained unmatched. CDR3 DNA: TGCGCCAGCAGCTTGGATCGAGCGGGAGGCTCCTACAATGAGCAGTTCTTC. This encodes CASSLDRAGGSYNEQFF.

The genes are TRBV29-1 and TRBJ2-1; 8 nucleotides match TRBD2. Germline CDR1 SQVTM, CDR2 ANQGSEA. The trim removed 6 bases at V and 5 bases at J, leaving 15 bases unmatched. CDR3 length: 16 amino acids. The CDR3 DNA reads TGCAGCGTCCGCCGTGGGGCGGGAGGAACCGACAATGAGCAGTTCTTC. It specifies CSVRRGAGGTDNEQFF.

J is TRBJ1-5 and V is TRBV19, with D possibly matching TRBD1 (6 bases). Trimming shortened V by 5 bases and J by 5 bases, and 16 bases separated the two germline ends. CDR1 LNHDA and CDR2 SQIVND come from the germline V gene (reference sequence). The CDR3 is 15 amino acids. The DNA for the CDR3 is TGTGCCAGTAGTTTAGGTGGGCAGGGGTATCAGCCCCAGCATTTT. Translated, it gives CASSLGGQGYQPQHF.

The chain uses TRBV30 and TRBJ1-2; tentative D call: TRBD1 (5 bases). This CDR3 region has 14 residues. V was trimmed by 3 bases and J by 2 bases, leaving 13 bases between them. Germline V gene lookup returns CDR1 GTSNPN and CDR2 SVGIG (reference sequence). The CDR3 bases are TGTGCCTGGAGAAGAACGGGGGGAAACTATGGCTACACCTTC. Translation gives CAWRRTGGNYGYTF.

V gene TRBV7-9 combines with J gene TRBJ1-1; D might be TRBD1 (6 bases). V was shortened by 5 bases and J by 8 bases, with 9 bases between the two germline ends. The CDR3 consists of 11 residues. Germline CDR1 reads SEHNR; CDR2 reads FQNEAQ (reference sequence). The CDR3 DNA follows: TGTGCCAGCAGCCGTGGGACAGAAGCTTTCTTT. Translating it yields CASSRGTEAFF.

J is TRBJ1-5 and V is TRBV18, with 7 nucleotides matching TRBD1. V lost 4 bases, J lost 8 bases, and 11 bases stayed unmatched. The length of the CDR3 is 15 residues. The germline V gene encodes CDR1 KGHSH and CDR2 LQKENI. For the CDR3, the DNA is TGTGCCAGCTCACTCGACAGGGTCACGGTTGAGCCCCAGCATTTT. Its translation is CASSLDRVTVEPQHF. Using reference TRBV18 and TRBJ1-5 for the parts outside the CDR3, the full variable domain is NAGVMQNPRHLVRRRGQEARLRCSPMKGHSHVYWYRQLPEEGLKFMVYLQKENIIDESGMPKERFSAEFPKEGPSILRIQQVVRGDSAAYFCASSLDRVTVEPQHFGDGTRLSIL.

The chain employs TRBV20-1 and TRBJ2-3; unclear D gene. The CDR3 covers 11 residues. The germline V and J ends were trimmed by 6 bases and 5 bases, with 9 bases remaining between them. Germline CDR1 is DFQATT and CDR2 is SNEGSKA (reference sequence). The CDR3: CSAPTVDTQYF. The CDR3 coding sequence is TGCAGTGCACCAACGGTAGATACGCAGTATTTT.

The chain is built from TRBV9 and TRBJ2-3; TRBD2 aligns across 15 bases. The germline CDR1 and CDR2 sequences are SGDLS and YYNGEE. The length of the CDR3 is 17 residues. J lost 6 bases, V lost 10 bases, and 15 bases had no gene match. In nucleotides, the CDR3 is TGTGCCTCCAGGGTTGGACTAGCGGGAGGGCCGGGGGATACGCAGTATTTT. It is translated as CASRVGLAGGPGDTQYF. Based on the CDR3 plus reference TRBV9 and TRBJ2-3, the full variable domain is DSGVTQTPKHLITATGQRVTLRCSPRSGDLSVYWYQQSLDQGLQFLIQYYNGEERAKGNILERFSAQQFPDLHSELNLSSLELGDSALYFCASRVGLAGGPGDTQYFGPGTRLTVL.